Detailed here is one T cell receptor beta chain. Its antigen remains unidentified. The record originates from a study of beta chain features in type 1 diabetes. With 6 bases removed from V and 4 bases from J, the gap between germline ends came to 18 bases. Per the germline V gene, CDR1 is SGHAT and CDR2 is FQNNGV. The CDR3 totals 16 residues. Overall study findings and caveats: Moderately but significantly shorter TCRB CDR3s were found in Type 1 diabetes patients in all four CD4+ subsets. Patients with type 1 diabetes showed fewer VDJ junction insertions and more deletions.

The collection from each donor was one heparinised blood draw averaging roughly 0.11 L. Sequenced material consisted of expressed TCRB transcripts (all of the isolated RNA was reverse transcribed). Sequencing produced, on average, approximately 970,000 reads for the stem cell-like memory T cell samples. The method was immunoSEQ multiplex PCR; TCRdb's version includes in-frame clones alone and lacks a portion of them. Counted here are roughly 120,000 clones, around 40% occurring once; the ten biggest clones make up approximately 0.065%. The sequence was obtained from a woman younger than 35 in good health. Sequenced input: stem cell memory CD4+ T cells from blood. The rearrangement joins TRBV11-2 to TRBJ1-4, with TRBD1 as a possible D gene (5 bases). The CDR3 reads CASSFLTGGVNEKLFF. The CDR3 DNA sequence: TGTGCCAGCAGTTTCCTAACAGGAGGGGTTAATGAAAAACTGTTTTTT. Together with reference TRBV11-2 and TRBJ1-4, the CDR3 gives the full variable domain: EAGVAQSPRYKIIEKRQSVAFWCNPISGHATLYWYQQILGQGPKLLIQFQNNGVVDDSQLPKDRFSAERLKGVDSTLKIQPAKLEDSAVYLCASSFLTGGVNEKLFFGSGTQLSVL.